Presented here are 22 T cell receptor beta chains from one specimen sequenced in a study of response to subunit inactivated influenza vaccine (dated by TCRdb to 2017 to 2018). Library generation was performed with RT-PCR. The instrument given in TCRdb is Illumina HiSeq 2500. The public reads were run again by TCRdb, first through fastp at Q25 and then through MiXCR, and only productive beta chains were kept. Here each entry gathers all rows of one CDR3 protein and keeps the most common genes and DNA. The sample table holds some 500,000 distinct CDR3 sequences, of which around 25% were seen once. Of the sample, over 1.5% falls within the top ten clones. The sample here was CD4+ T cells sorted from PBMCs, taken 4 to 6 days after vaccination. The receptors were sampled from a man aged 45-60 years who received an inactivated influenza vaccine. Donor details come from another sample of the same person, matched by shared clones.

This clonotype has ten or more counts. The chain combines TRBV29-1 with TRBJ2-1; D unresolved. Deletions cut 6 bases from V and 1 base from J, with 7 bases between. Germline CDR1 SQVTM, CDR2 ANQGSEA. This CDR3 spans 12 amino acids. The CDR3 sequence: CSVHFSYNEQFF. In DNA form, the CDR3 reads TGCAGCGTCCACTTTTCCTACAATGAGCAGTTCTTC.

This clonotype turned up a few times. The chain has TRBV20-1 and TRBJ1-5, with a tentative D call TRBD1 (6 bases). Deletions cut 5 bases from V and 3 bases from J, with 14 bases between. Germline-derived CDR1 and CDR2 are DFQATT and SNEGSKA (reference sequence). The CDR3 is made up of 14 amino acids. CDR3 protein: CSASTGTINQPQHF. The CDR3 bases are TGCAGTGCTTCCACCGGGACAATCAATCAGCCCCAGCATTTT.

The V gene is TRBV7-9, the J gene TRBJ2-3, with 10 bases that match TRBD2. The ends lost 11 bases at V and 4 bases at J; junction bases unmatched: 9. Germline CDR1 reads SEHNR; CDR2 reads FQNEAQ (reference sequence). The CDR3 extends over 14 amino acids. The CDR3 nucleotides are TGTGCCGAAACCAGCGGGGGGGCCCCAGATACGCAGTATTTT. Residues: CAETSGGAPDTQYF.

This clonotype was seen only a few times. The chain joins TRBV6-5 to TRBJ2-2; the D is unclear. V gave up 4 bases and J gave up 3 bases, with 12 bases separating them. CDR1 and CDR2 (germline): MNHEY, SVGAGI. This CDR3 has 15 residues. The CDR3 spells CASSSPVVHTGELFF. In nucleotides, the CDR3 is TGTGCCAGCAGTTCCCCTGTGGTGCACACCGGGGAGCTGTTTTTT.

This clonotype was picked up many times. The genes are TRBV20-1 and TRBJ2-1; 12 nucleotides line up with TRBD2. Unmatched junction bases numbered 17, after V lost 0 bases and J lost 2 bases. CDR1 and CDR2 from the germline V gene are DFQATT and SNEGSKA (reference sequence). The CDR3 consists of 21 residues. DNA of the CDR3: TGCAGTGCTAGAGATGTCACAGGGCTAGCGGGAGGGCTGTTCCCCTACAATGAGCAGTTCTTC. Translation: CSARDVTGLAGGLFPYNEQFF.

The J gene is TRBJ1-1, the V gene TRBV6-5, with no clear D. The CDR3 extends over 14 amino acids. The germline gives CDR1 MNHEY, CDR2 SVGAGI. The ends were cut back, 0 bases at V and 5 bases at J, with 10 bases in the middle. CDR3 in DNA: TGTGCCAGCAGTTACTCGATACGGAGGACTGAAGCTTTCTTT. Its translation: CASSYSIRRTEAFF.

This chain links TRBV15 with TRBJ2-7; 11 nucleotides line up with TRBD1. From germline, CDR1 is LNHNV and CDR2 YYDKDF (reference sequence). The CDR3 extends over 14 amino acids. The V gene end was trimmed by 8 bases and the J gene end by 2 bases; junction bases not matched to a gene: 5. CDR3 bases: TGTGCCACCGGCCGGGACAGGGGGACCTACGAGCAGTACTTC. Residues: CATGRDRGTYEQYF.

J is TRBJ1-1 and V is TRBV5-6; TRBD1 matches 8 bases. The CDR3 covers 13 residues. V dropped 4 bases and J dropped 5; count of bases not matched to a gene: 4. The germline CDR1 and CDR2 sequences are SGHDT and YYEEEE. CDR3: CASSPQGVTEAFF. CDR3 DNA sequence: TGTGCCAGCAGCCCACAGGGGGTTACTGAAGCTTTCTTT.

This clonotype was detected only a few times. The germline gene is not matched at one end of the junction; a read error may be the cause. The chain employs TRBV7-7 and TRBJ2-1; 12 bases align to TRBD2. Germline V CDR1 and CDR2: SSHAT, FNYEAQ (reference sequence). The CDR3 runs to 17 residues. DNA for the CDR3: TGTGCTAGCAGCCCTCGACTATCTAGCGGGGGGGGGAATGAGCAGTTCTTC. This translates into CASSPRLSSGGGNEQFF.

This clonotype was seen only a few times. The CDR3 spells CSARKDRGYYNEQFF. CDR3 DNA: TGCAGTGCTAGAAAAGACAGGGGCTACTACAATGAGCAGTTCTTC. The chain is built from TRBV20-1 and TRBJ2-1; TRBD1 matches 8 bases. V dropped 2 bases and J dropped 3; count of bases not matched to a gene: 6. The CDR3 extends over 15 amino acids. The germline V gene has CDR1 DFQATT and CDR2 SNEGSKA (reference sequence).

This clonotype was detected only a few times. The chain has TRBV5-1 and TRBJ2-1, with 15 nucleotides matching TRBD2. V trimming: 3 bases; J trimming: 0 bases; junction bases outside the gene matches: 10. CDR3 length: 20 residues. Looked up from germline, CDR1 is SGHRS and CDR2 is YFSETQ. The CDR3 reads CASSSLTGLAGGSSYNEQFF. The CDR3 DNA follows: TGCGCCAGCAGCTCCCTAACGGGACTAGCGGGAGGAAGCTCCTACAATGAGCAGTTCTTC.

The genes are TRBV4-3 and TRBJ2-2; 10 bases are shared with TRBD1. CDR3 length equals 18 residues. Trimming took 4 bases from V and 7 from J; bases not matched to a gene: 15. Germline CDR1 and CDR2: LGHNA and YSLEER. The chain's CDR3 is CASSRKTGTGVNVGELFF. The CDR3 DNA reads as TGCGCCAGCAGCCGCAAGACCGGGACAGGGGTAAACGTCGGGGAGCTGTTTTTT.

The rearrangement links TRBV10-3 to TRBJ2-1, with 8 bases identical to TRBD2. The germline CDR1 and CDR2 sequences are ENHRY and SYGVKD. V shed 6 bases, J shed 5 bases, and the junction held 9 bases outside the gene matches. CDR3 length equals 15 residues. CDR3 nucleotides: TGTGCCATCAGGAAGGAACTAGCGGTTGACAATGAGCAGTTCTTC. It specifies CAIRKELAVDNEQFF.

This clonotype showed up just a few times. This chain joins TRBV7-2 and TRBJ2-5; tentatively, D is TRBD1 or TRBD2 (5 bases each). Trimming removed 0 bases at V and 3 bases at J, with 8 bases between. Germline assignment: CDR1 SGHTA and CDR2 FQGNSA. The length of the CDR3 is 14 residues. The CDR3 protein is CASSLAGPKETQYF. The CDR3 region has the DNA TGTGCCAGCAGCTTAGCGGGACCAAAAGAGACCCAGTACTTC.

This clonotype was counted a few times. This sequence joins TRBV6-6 and TRBJ2-7; D might be TRBD1 (5 bases). The CDR3 runs to 13 residues. V dropped 7 bases and J dropped 6 bases, with 16 bases sitting between them. Germline CDR1 reads MNHNY; CDR2 reads SVGAGI (reference sequence). The CDR3, as DNA: TGTGCCAGCAAGGGGCCAGGGCTGGTCGAGCAGTACTTC. Amino acids: CASKGPGLVEQYF.

The genes are TRBV5-1 and TRBJ2-1; TRBD1 might be the D (6 bases). CDR1 and CDR2 from the germline V gene are SGHRS and YFSETQ. CDR3 length: 13 amino acids. Trimming took off 1 base at V and 8 bases at J, with 10 bases between the two ends. Here the CDR3 DNA reads TGCGCCAGCAGCTTGCAGGGGTGGGATGAGCAGTTCTTC. Translation gives CASSLQGWDEQFF.

In this sample, this clonotype turned up a few times. This chain connects TRBV20-1 to TRBJ1-4; 8 bases are shared with TRBD1. From germline, CDR1 is DFQATT and CDR2 SNEGSKA (reference sequence). This CDR3 has 13 residues. V lost 6 bases, J lost 8 bases, and 8 bases stayed unmatched. This CDR3 reads CSAYDRGNEKLFF. CDR3 sequence (DNA): TGCAGTGCCTACGACAGGGGAAACGAAAAACTGTTTTTT.

J is TRBJ1-2 and V is TRBV6-2 or TRBV6-3; 7 bases are shared with TRBD1. Germline V gives CDR1 MNHEY, CDR2 SVGEGT. Trimming took 5 bases from V and 8 from J; bases not matched to a gene: 8. This CDR3 is built from 13 residues. CDR3 protein: CASSTWTGQGYTF. CDR3 in DNA: TGTGCCAGCAGTACCTGGACAGGACAAGGCTACACCTTC.

The table lists this clonotype with a few counts. The chain carries TRBV4-3 and TRBJ1-5; D gene ambiguous. V lost 0 bases and J 3 bases, leaving 9 bases between the germline ends. CDR1 is LGHNA and CDR2 is YSLEER in the germline V gene. There are 15 residues in the CDR3. This chain's CDR3 is CASSQEHGYNQPQHF. In DNA, the CDR3 is TGCGCCAGCAGCCAAGAACATGGGTACAATCAGCCCCAGCATTTT.

This chain uses TRBV4-2 with TRBJ2-7, with D perhaps assigned TRBD1 or TRBD2 (5 bases each). This CDR3 has 13 amino acids. V was shortened by 8 bases and J by 6 bases, with 17 bases between the two germline ends. The V gene's germline CDR1 is LGHNA and CDR2 YNFKEQ. The CDR3 region has the DNA TGTGCCAGCGACACGGGGATGAGGGGCGAGCAGTACTTC. Its translation is CASDTGMRGEQYF.

The chain combines TRBV10-1 with TRBJ1-6, with D uncertain. CDR1 WNHNN and CDR2 SYGVQD come from the germline V gene (reference sequence). This CDR3 spans 19 amino acids. V shed 0 bases and J shed 7 bases, with 22 bases lying between them. In DNA form, the CDR3 reads TGCGCCAGCAGTGAGTCTACTTACTTCTCCGGCCGGCCGAATTCACCCCTCCACTTT. Residues: CASSESTYFSGRPNSPLHF.

This clonotype was counted a few times. V usage is TRBV12-3 or TRBV12-4 and J usage is TRBJ2-3; TRBD1 might be the D (7 bases). Between the trimmed V and J ends, which lost 5 bases and 3 bases, there was a span of 12 bases. CDR3 length: 14 residues. The CDR3 DNA reads TGTGCCAGCAGTCTCAGGGGGAGGACAGATACGCAGTATTTT. Its translation is CASSLRGRTDTQYF.